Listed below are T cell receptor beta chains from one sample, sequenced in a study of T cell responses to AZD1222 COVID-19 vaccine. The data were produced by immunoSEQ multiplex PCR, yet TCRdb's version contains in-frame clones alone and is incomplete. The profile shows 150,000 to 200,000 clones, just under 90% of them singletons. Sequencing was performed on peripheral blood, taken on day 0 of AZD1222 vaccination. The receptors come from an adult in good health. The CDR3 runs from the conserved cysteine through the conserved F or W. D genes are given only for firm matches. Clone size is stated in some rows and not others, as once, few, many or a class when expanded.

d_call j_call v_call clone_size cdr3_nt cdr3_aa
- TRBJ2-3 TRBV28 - TGTGCCAGCAGTTTCCTGTCAGGCACAGATACGCAGTATTTT CASSFLSGTDTQYF
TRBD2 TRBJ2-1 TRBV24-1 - TGTGCCACCAGTGATTTTGGGAGGGTGCATTTCTTC CATSDFGRVHFF
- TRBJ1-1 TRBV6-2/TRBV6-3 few TGTGCCAGCAGTTACTCGAACAGCTACGCCTTGAACACTGAAGCTTTCTTT CASSYSNSYALNTEAFF
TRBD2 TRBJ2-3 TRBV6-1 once TGTGCCAGCAGTGAAGCGAAGCGGGGGGGCGGTACGCAGTATTTT CASSEAKRGGGTQYF
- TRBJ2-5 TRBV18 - TGTGCCAGCTCACCACTGCGGAACCAAGAGACCCAGTACTTC CASSPLRNQETQYF
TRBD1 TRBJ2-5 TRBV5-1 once TGCGCCAGCAGCCCCGGGACAGGGCCCCAAGAGACCCAGTACTTC CASSPGTGPQETQYF
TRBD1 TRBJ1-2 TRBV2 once TGTGCCAGCAATAAGAGGGGACAGGGTAGGGGCTACACCTTC CASNKRGQGRGYTF
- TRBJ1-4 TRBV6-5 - TGTGCCAGCAGCCGGGGAACTGAAAAACTGTTTTTT CASSRGTEKLFF
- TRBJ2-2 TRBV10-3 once TGTGCCATCAGTGATTTAGGAGGATGGGCCGGGGAGCTGTTTTTT CAISDLGGWAGELFF
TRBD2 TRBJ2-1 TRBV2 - TGTGCCAGCAACCTAATTCCGGGACTAGCGGAGACCAATGAGCAGTTCTTC CASNLIPGLAETNEQFF
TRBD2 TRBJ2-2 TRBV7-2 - TGTGCCAGCAGCTTCACTAGCGGGAGGGGCACCGGGGAGCTGTTTTTT CASSFTSGRGTGELFF
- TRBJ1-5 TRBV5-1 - TGCGCCAGCAGCTTGATGACAGATCAGCCCCAGCATTTT CASSLMTDQPQHF
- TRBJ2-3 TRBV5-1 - TGCGCCAGCAGCTTGGGACTAGGTGTGGTAACAGATACGCAGTATTTT CASSLGLGVVTDTQYF
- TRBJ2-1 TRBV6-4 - TGTGCCAGCAGTGACTCGGGAAAGAGGGCAGGGTCCAATGAGCAGTTCTTC CASSDSGKRAGSNEQFF
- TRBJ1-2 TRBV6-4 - TGTGCCAGCAGTGACTCTACCACAGGGAGCGGCTACACCTTC CASSDSTTGSGYTF
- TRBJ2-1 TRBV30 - TGTGCCTGGAGTGTAGACCTGGGAAATGAGCAGTTCTTC CAWSVDLGNEQFF
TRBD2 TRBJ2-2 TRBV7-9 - TGTGCCACCCGACTAGCGGTCAACACCGGGGAGCTGTTTTTT CATRLAVNTGELFF
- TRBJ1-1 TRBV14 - TGTGCCAGCAGCCGAATTGGACCCATGAACACTGAAGCTTTCTTT CASSRIGPMNTEAFF